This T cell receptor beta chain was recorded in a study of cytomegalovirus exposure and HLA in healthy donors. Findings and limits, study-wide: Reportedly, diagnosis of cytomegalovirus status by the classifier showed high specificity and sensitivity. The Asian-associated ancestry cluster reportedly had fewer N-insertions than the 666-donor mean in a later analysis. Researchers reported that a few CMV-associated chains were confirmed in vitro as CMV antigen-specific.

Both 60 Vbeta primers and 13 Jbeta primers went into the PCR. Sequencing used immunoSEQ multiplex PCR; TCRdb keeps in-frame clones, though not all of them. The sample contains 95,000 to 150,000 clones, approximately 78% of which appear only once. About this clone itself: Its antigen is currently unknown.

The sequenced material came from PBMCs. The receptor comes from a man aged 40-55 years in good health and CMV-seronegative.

The CDR3 nucleotides read TGTGCCAGCAGCTTATATGGGACAGGAGGCGGACTCTACGAGCAGTACTTC. Protein: CASSLYGTGGGLYEQYF. This chain links TRBV13 with TRBJ2-7; 8 bases agree with TRBD1. The CDR3 runs 17 residues. Germline loops: CDR1 PRHDT, CDR2 FYEKMQ (reference sequence). V was pared by 2 bases and J by 3 bases, with 12 bases of the junction left unmatched.